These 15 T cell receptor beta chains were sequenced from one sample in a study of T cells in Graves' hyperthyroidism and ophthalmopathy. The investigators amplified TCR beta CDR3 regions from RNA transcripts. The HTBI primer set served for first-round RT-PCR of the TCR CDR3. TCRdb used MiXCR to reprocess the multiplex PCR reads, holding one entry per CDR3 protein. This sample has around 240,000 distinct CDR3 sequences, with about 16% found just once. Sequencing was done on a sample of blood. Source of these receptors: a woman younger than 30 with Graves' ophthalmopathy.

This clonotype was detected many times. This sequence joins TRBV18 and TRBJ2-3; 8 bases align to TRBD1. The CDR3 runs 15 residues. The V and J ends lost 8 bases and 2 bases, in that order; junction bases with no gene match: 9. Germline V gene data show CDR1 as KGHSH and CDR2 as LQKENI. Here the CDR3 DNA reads TGTGCCAGCAAACGGACAGGGCCGGACACAGATACGCAGTATTTT. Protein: CASKRTGPDTDTQYF.

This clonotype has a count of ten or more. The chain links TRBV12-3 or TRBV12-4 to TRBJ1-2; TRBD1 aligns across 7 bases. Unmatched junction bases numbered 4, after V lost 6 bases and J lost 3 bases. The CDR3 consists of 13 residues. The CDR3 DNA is TGTGCCAGCAGCCGACAGGGTGACTATGGCTACACCTTC. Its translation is CASSRQGDYGYTF.

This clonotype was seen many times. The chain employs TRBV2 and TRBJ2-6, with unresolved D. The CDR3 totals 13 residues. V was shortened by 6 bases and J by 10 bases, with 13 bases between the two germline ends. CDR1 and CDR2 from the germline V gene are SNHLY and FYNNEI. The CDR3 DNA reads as TGTGCCAGCAGCGGAACGCAGACTAACGTCCTGACTTTC. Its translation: CASSGTQTNVLTF. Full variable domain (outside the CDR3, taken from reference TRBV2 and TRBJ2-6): EPEVTQTPSHQVTQMGQEVILRCVPISNHLYFYWYRQILGQKVEFLVSFYNNEISEKSEIFDDQFSVERPDGSNFTLKIRSTKLEDSAMYFCASSGTQTNVLTFGAGSRLTVL.

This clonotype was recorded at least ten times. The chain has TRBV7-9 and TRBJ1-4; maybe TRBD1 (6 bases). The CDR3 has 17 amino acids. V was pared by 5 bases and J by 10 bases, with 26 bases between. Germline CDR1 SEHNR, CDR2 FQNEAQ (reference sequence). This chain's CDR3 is CASSLSSEGERRGKLFF. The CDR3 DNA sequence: TGTGCCAGCAGCCTCTCCTCCGAGGGGGAAAGGAGGGGAAAACTGTTTTTT.

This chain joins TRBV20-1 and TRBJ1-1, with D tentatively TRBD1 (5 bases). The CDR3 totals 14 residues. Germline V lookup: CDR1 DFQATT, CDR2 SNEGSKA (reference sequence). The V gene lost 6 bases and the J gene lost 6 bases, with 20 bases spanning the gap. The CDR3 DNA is TGCAGTGCATCATTCGCCGCAGGGCTTGCTGAAGCTTTCTTT. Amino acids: CSASFAAGLAEAFF.

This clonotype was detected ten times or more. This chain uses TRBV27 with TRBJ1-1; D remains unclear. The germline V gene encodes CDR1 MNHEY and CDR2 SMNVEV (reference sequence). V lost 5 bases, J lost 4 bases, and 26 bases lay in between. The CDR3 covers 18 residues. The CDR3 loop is CASSLSRPGKKWSTEAFF. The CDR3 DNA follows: TGTGCCAGCAGTCTCTCTCGACCCGGGAAGAAATGGAGCACTGAAGCTTTCTTT.

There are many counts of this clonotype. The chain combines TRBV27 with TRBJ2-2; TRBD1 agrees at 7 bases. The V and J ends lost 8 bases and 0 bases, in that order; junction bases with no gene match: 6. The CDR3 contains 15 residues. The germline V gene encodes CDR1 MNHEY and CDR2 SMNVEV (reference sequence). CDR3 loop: CASQTGTANTGELFF. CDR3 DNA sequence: TGTGCCAGCCAGACCGGGACAGCGAACACCGGGGAGCTGTTTTTT.

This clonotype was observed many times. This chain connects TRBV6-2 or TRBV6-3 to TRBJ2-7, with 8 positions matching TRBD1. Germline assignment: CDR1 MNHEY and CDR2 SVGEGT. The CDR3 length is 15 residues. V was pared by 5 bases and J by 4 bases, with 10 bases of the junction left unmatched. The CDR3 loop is CASSVTGTGLYEQYF. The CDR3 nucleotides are TGTGCCAGCAGTGTCACCGGGACAGGATTATACGAGCAGTACTTC.

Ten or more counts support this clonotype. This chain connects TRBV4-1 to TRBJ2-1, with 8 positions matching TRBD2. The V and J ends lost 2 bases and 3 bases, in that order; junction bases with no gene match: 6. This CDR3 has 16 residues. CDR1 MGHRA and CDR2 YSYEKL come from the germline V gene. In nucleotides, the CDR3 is TGCGCCAGCAGCCAAACGACTAGCGTCGTCTACAATGAGCAGTTCTTC. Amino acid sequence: CASSQTTSVVYNEQFF.

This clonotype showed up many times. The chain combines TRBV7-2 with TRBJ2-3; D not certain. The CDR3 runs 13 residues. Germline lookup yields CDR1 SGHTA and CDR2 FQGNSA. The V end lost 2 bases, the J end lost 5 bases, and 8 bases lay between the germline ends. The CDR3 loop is CASSLRVEDTQYF. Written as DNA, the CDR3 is TGTGCCAGCAGCTTAAGGGTCGAAGATACGCAGTATTTT.

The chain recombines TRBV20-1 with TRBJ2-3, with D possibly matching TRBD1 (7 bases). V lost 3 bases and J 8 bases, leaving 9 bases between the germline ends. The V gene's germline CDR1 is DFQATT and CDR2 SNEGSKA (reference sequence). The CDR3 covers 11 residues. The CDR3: CSARQGGTQYF. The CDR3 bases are TGCAGTGCTAGGCAGGGGGGTACGCAGTATTTT.

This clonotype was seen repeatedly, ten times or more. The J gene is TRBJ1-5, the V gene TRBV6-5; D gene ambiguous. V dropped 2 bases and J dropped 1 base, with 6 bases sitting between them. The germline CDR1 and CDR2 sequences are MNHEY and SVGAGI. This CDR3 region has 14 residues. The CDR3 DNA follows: TGTGCCAGCAGTTACACCGGCAGCAATCAGCCCCAGCATTTT. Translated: CASSYTGSNQPQHF.

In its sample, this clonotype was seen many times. In nucleotides, the CDR3 is TGCAGTGCTAGAGTGGGGGGGGCGGATTCACCCCTCCACTTT. Protein product: CSARVGGADSPLHF. The V and J genes are TRBV20-1 and TRBJ1-6, with a possible D match to TRBD1 (6 bases). The CDR3 consists of 14 residues. The germline V and J ends were trimmed by 1 base and 8 bases, with 12 bases remaining between them. Germline-derived CDR1 and CDR2 are DFQATT and SNEGSKA (reference sequence).

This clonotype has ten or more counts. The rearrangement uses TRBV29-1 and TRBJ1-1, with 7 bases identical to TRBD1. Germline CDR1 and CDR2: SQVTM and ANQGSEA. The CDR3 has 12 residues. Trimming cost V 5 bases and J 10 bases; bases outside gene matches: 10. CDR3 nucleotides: TGCAGCGTTACCCGGGGCCCAGGGGGAGCTTTCTTT. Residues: CSVTRGPGGAFF.

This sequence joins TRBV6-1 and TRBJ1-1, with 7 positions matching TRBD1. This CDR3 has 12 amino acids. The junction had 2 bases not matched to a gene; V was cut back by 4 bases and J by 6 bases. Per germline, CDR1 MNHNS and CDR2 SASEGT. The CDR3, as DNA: TGTGCCAGCAGTGCAGGGGGGTCTGAAGCTTTCTTT. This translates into CASSAGGSEAFF.